What follows describes a single TCR beta chain. As yet, its antigen is unknown. This record belongs to a study of beta chain features in type 1 diabetes. Background on the study: Age and gender were similar between patients and healthy donors, as were cell yields.

Findings and limits, study-wide: Researchers report that Type 1 diabetes patients had moderately but significantly shorter TCRB CDR3s across all four CD4+ subsets.

The entirety of the isolated RNA underwent reverse transcription, so expressed TCRB transcripts were sequenced. Profiled with immunoSEQ multiplex PCR; TCRdb holds only in-frame clones, not every one. This sample has around 250,000 clones, with 13% to 15% found just once. This TCR was recovered from a man aged 30-40 years with type 1 diabetes. The sample was naive CD4+ T cells from blood.

The CDR3 DNA reads TGTGCCAGCAGCTTACGTGGGACAGGCGGGGTCTATGGCTACACCTTC. This gives the protein CASSLRGTGGVYGYTF. The chain employs TRBV7-3 and TRBJ1-2, with TRBD1 identical over 8 bases. The junction had 9 bases not matched to a gene; V was cut back by 2 bases and J by 4 bases. CDR1 SGHTA and CDR2 FQGTGA come from the germline V gene. There are 16 residues in the CDR3.